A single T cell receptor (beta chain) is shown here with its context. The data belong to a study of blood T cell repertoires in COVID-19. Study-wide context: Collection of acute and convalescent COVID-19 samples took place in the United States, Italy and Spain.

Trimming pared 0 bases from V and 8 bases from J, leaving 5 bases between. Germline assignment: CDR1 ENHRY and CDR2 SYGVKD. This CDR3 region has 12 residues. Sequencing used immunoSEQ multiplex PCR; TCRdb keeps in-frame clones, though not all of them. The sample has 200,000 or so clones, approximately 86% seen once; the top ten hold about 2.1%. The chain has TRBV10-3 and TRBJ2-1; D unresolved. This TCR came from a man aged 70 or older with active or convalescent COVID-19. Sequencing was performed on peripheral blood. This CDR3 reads CAISESIDEQFF. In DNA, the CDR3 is TGTGCCATCAGTGAGTCGATAGATGAGCAGTTCTTC.